What follows is one T cell receptor beta chain and its context. These data come from a study of T cell changes during pregnancy in multiple sclerosis. CDR1 is SGHDT, CDR2 YYEEEE, per germline. Trimming left V 0 bases short and J 2 bases short, with 17 bases between. The CDR3 loop spans 17 amino acids. Sequenced by immunoSEQ multiplex PCR; TCRdb stores in-frame clones only, minus some. This table has roughly 100,000 clones, approximately 90% appearing once. The TCR originated in a female donor with multiple sclerosis, enrolled in a pregnancy study. The V call is TRBV5-6, the J call TRBJ2-5; a weak D match, TRBD2 (5 bases). Sequences were derived from peripheral blood, sampled after pregnancy. CDR3 sequence reads: CASSLGKGVRLQETQYF. As DNA, the CDR3 is TGTGCCAGCAGCTTGGGTAAGGGAGTGAGGCTTCAAGAGACCCAGTACTTC.